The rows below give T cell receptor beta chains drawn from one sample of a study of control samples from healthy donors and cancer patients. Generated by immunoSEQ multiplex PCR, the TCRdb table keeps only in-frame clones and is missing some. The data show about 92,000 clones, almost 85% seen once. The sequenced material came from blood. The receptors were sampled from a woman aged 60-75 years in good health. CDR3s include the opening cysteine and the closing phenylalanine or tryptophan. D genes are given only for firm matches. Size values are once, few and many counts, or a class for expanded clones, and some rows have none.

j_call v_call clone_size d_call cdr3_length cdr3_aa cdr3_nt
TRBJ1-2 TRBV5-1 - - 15 CASSLATAVSAGYTF TGCGCCAGCAGCTTGGCGACAGCCGTCTCTGCTGGCTACACCTTC
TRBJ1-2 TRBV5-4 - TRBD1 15 CASSAVGQGISGYTF TGTGCCAGCAGCGCGGTGGGACAGGGAATAAGTGGCTACACCTTC
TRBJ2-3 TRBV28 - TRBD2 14 CATKEASGTDTQYF TGTGCCACAAAGGAGGCTAGCGGGACGGATACGCAGTATTTT
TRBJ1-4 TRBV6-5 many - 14 CATKDSGWNEKLFF TGTGCCACCAAGGACTCGGGGTGGAATGAAAAACTGTTTTTT
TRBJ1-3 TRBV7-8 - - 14 CASSGQSSGNTIYF TGTGCCAGCAGCGGACAGTCCTCTGGAAACACCATATATTTT
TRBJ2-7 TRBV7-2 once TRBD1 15 CASSPRAGGVDEQYF TGTGCCAGCAGCCCGAGAGCAGGGGGCGTGGACGAGCAGTACTTC
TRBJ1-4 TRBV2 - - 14 CASSSGVTNEKLFF TGTGCCAGCAGTTCAGGGGTCACAAATGAAAAACTGTTTTTT
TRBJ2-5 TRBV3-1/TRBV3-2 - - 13 CASSPGSWETQYF TGTGCCAGCAGTCCGGGGAGTTGGGAGACCCAGTACTTC
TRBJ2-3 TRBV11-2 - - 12 CASSRNTDTQYF TGTGCCAGCAGCAGAAACACAGATACGCAGTATTTT
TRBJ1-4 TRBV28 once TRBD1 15 CASSSPGTGDEKLFF TGTGCCAGCAGTTCGCCCGGGACAGGGGATGAAAAACTGTTTTTT
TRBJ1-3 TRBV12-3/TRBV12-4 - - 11 CASGSGYTIYF TGTGCCAGCGGATCGGGCTACACCATATATTTT
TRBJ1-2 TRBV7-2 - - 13 CASSLVPDYGYTF TGTGCCAGCAGCTTAGTGCCGGACTATGGCTACACCTTC
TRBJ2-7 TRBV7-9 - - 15 CASSGTGTPTYEQYF TGTGCCAGCAGCGGAACCGGGACACCCACCTACGAGCAGTACTTC
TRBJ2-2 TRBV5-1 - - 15 CASRPYQGLTGELFF TGCGCCAGCAGACCCTACCAGGGTCTCACCGGGGAGCTGTTTTTT
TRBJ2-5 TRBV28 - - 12 CASSSPPETQYF TGTGCCAGCAGTTCCCCCCCAGAGACCCAGTACTTC
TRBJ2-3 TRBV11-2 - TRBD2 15 CASSLGSGGTDTQYF TGTGCCAGCAGCTTAGGGAGCGGGGGCACAGATACGCAGTATTTT
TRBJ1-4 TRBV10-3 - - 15 CATRDSGGTNEKLFF TGTGCCACCCGGGACTCTGGTGGGACTAATGAAAAACTGTTTTTT
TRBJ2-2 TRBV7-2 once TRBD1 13 CASRGQGTGELFF TGTGCCAGCAGAGGACAGGGAACCGGGGAGCTGTTTTTT
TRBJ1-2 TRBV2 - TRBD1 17 CASSIPPGQGANYGYTF TGTGCCAGCAGCATACCACCGGGACAGGGGGCGAACTATGGCTACACCTTC
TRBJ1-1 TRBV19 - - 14 CASSIQGMNTEAFF TGTGCCAGTAGTATCCAGGGCATGAACACTGAAGCTTTCTTT
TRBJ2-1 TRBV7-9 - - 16 CASSLVVGARYNEQFF TGTGCCAGCAGCTTAGTAGTTGGGGCACGATACAATGAGCAGTTCTTC
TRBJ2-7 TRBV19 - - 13 CASRGRNSYEQYF TGTGCCAGTCGCGGCAGGAACTCCTACGAGCAGTACTTC
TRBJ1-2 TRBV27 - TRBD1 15 CASSQTLTGFYGYTF TGTGCCAGCAGTCAAACCCTGACAGGGTTCTATGGCTACACCTTC
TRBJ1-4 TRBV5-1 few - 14 CASTRGGLEEKLFF TGCGCCAGCACCCGAGGAGGTTTAGAGGAAAAACTGTTTTTT
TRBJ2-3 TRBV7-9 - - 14 CASSRDLRTDTQYF TGTGCCAGCAGCCGGGACTTACGCACAGATACGCAGTATTTT
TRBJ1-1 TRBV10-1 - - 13 CASTGGRNTEAFF TGCGCCAGCACGGGAGGACGGAACACTGAAGCTTTCTTT
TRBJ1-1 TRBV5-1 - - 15 CASSSGTGMNTEAFF TGCGCCAGCAGCTCCGGAACAGGCATGAACACTGAAGCTTTCTTT
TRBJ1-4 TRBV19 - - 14 CASSMGGANEKLFF TGTGCCAGTAGTATGGGTGGGGCTAATGAAAAACTGTTTTTT
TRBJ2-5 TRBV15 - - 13 CATSRERPETQYF TGTGCCACCAGCAGAGAACGCCCGGAGACCCAGTACTTC
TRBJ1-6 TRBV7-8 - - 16 CASSSLDLTNNSPLHF TGTGCCAGCAGCTCCCTTGACCTGACCAACAACTCACCCCTCCACTTT
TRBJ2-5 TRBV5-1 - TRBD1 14 CASSSGQVPETQYF TGCGCCAGCAGCTCGGGACAGGTCCCGGAGACCCAGTACTTC
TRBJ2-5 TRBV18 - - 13 CASSPGTQETQYF TGTGCCAGCTCACCCGGGACCCAAGAGACCCAGTACTTC
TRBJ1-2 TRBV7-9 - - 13 CASSLGTPYGYTF TGTGCCAGCAGCTTAGGCACCCCCTATGGCTACACCTTC
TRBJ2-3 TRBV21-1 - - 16 CASSLWTSGSADTQYF TGTGCCAGCAGCCTCTGGACTAGCGGGAGTGCAGATACGCAGTATTTT
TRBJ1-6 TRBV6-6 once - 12 CASSDFDSPLHF TGTGCCAGCAGTGACTTTGATTCACCCCTCCACTTT
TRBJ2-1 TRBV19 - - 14 CASMNEGTYNEQFF TGTGCCAGTATGAATGAGGGCACCTACAATGAGCAGTTCTTC
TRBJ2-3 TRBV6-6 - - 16 CASSPRGRGSGDTQYF TGTGCCAGCAGCCCCCGAGGGCGGGGCTCGGGAGATACGCAGTATTTT
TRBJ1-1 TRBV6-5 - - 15 CASTGPAVRNTEAFF TGTGCCAGCACAGGGCCCGCCGTTAGGAACACTGAAGCTTTCTTT
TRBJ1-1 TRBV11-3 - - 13 CASSLSEVSEAFF TGTGCCAGCAGCTTATCGGAGGTCTCGGAAGCTTTCTTT
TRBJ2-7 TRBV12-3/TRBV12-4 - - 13 CASSPPNGAEQYF TGTGCCAGCAGTCCCCCCAATGGGGCAGAGCAGTACTTC
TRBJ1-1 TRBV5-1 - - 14 CASAPGHQNTEAFF TGCGCCAGCGCCCCGGGACATCAGAACACTGAAGCTTTCTTT
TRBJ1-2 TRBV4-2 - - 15 CASSQDPGVAYGYTF TGTGCCAGCAGCCAAGATCCGGGGGTCGCCTATGGCTACACCTTC
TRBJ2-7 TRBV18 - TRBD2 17 CASSPPRFGGTDYEQYF TGTGCCAGCTCACCACCTCGATTCGGGGGGACCGACTACGAGCAGTACTTC
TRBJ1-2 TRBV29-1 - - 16 CSVAPAITGNRYGYTF TGCAGCGTTGCCCCCGCTATAACAGGGAACCGCTATGGCTACACCTTC
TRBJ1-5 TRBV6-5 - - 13 CASDNRGNQPQHF TGTGCCAGCGACAACAGGGGCAATCAGCCCCAGCATTTT
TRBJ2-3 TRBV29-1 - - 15 CSVEKTPLGTDTQYF TGCAGCGTTGAGAAGACCCCTCTAGGCACAGATACGCAGTATTTT
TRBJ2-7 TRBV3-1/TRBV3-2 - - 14 CASSQFPDTYEQYF TGTGCCAGCAGCCAATTCCCGGACACCTACGAGCAGTACTTC
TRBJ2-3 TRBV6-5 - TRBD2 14 CASSRTSGKDTQYF TGTGCCAGCAGCAGGACTAGCGGGAAGGATACGCAGTATTTT
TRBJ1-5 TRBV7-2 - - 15 CASSLTRDSNQPQHF TGTGCCAGCAGCTTGACCAGAGATAGCAATCAGCCCCAGCATTTT
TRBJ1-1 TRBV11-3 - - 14 CASSPLHRGGEAFF TGTGCCAGCAGCCCCCTCCATCGCGGGGGTGAAGCTTTCTTT
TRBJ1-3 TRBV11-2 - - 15 CASSLVQGSGNTIYF TGTGCCAGCAGCTTGGTTCAGGGAAGTGGAAACACCATATATTTT
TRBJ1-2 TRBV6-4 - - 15 CASSVTLGGDWGYTF TGTGCCAGCAGTGTGACCCTAGGAGGAGACTGGGGCTACACCTTC
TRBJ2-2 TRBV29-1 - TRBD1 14 CSVGTAPGTGELFF TGCAGCGTCGGGACAGCCCCGGGGACCGGGGAGCTGTTTTTT
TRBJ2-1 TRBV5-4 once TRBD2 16 CASSLAQLAGYNEQFF TGTGCCAGCAGCTTGGCCCAACTAGCGGGATACAATGAGCAGTTCTTC
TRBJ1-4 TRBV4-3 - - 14 CASSQEAFNEKLFF TGCGCCAGCAGCCAAGAGGCCTTTAATGAAAAACTGTTTTTT
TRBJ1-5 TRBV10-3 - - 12 CAISSGDQPQHF TGTGCCATCTCGAGCGGGGATCAGCCCCAGCATTTT
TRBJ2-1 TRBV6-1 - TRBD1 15 CASSERQGEYNEQFF TGTGCCAGCAGTGAGAGACAGGGTGAGTACAATGAGCAGTTCTTC
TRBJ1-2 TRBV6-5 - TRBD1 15 CASSQPSRQGYGYTF TGTGCCAGCAGCCAACCTAGTCGACAGGGTTATGGCTACACCTTC
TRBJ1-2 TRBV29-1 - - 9 CSVEEGSTF TGCAGCGTTGAAGAGGGAAGCACCTTC